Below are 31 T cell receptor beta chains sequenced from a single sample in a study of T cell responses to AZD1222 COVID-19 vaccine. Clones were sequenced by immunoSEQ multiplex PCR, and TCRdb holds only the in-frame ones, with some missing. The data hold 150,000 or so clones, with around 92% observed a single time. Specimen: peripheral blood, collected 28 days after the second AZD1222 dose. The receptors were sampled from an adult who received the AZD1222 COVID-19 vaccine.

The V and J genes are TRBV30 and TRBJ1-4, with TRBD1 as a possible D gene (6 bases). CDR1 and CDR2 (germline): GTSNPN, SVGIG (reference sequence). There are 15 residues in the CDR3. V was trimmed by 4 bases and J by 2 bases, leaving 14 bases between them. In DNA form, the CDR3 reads TGTGCCTGGAATTCAATAGGGGGTACTAATGAAAAACTGTTTTTT. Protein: CAWNSIGGTNEKLFF.

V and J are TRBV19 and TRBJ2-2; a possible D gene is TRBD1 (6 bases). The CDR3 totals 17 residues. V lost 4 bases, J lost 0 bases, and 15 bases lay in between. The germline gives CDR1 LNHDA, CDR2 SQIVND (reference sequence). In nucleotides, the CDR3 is TGTGCCAGTAGTACGGACAGAGGCACACCGAACACCGGGGAGCTGTTTTTT. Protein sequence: CASSTDRGTPNTGELFF.

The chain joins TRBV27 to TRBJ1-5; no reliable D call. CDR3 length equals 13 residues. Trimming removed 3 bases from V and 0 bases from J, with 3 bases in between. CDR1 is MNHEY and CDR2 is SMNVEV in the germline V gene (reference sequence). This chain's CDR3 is CASSFSSNQPQHF. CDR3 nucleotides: TGTGCCAGCAGTTTTTCTAGCAATCAGCCCCAGCATTTT.

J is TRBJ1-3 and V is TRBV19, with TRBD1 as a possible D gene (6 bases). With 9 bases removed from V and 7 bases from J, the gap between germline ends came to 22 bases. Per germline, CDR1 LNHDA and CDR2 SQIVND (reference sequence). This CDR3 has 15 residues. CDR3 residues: CASHQGLSRWNTIYF. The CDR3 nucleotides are TGTGCCAGCCATCAGGGGTTATCCCGTTGGAACACCATATATTTT.

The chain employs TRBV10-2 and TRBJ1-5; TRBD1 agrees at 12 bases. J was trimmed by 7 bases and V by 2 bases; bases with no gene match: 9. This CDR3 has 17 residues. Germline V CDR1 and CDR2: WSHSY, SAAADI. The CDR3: CASSEGRDRGPGQPQHF. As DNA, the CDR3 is TGCGCCAGCAGTGAGGGCCGGGACAGGGGGCCGGGGCAGCCCCAGCATTTT.

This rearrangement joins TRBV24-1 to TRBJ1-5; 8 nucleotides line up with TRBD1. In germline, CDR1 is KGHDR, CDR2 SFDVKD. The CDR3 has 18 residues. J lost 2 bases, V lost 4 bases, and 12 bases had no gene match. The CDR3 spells CATSDSRQGSLGNQPQHF. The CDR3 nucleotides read TGTGCCACCAGTGACTCTAGACAGGGGAGTCTGGGCAATCAGCCCCAGCATTTT.

Here the CDR3 reads CAIREKGTENTEAFF. The CDR3 DNA follows: TGTGCCATCAGGGAGAAAGGGACAGAGAACACTGAAGCTTTCTTT. V usage is TRBV10-3 and J usage is TRBJ1-1, with 7 positions matching TRBD1. This CDR3 region has 15 residues. V gave up 6 bases and J gave up 1 base; unmatched junction bases: 8. Germline lookup yields CDR1 ENHRY and CDR2 SYGVKD.

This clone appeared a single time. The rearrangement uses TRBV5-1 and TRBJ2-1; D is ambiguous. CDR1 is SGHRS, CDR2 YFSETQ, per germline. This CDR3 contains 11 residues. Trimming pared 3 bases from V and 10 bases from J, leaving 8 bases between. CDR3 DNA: TGCGCCAGCAGCTCGGACGGGGAGCAGTTCTTC. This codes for CASSSDGEQFF.

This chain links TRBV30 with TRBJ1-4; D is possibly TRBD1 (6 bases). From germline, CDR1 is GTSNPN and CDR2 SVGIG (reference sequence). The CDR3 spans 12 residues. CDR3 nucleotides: TGTCCCCGGGGGGGCGTTGATGAAAAACTGTTTTTT. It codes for CPRGGVDEKLFF. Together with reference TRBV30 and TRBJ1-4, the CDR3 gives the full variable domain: SQTIHQWPATLVQPVGSPLSLECTVEGTSNPNLYWYRQAAGRGLQLLFYSVGIGQISSEVPQNLSASRPQDRQFILSSKKLLLSDSGFYLCPRGGVDEKLFFGSGTQLSVL.

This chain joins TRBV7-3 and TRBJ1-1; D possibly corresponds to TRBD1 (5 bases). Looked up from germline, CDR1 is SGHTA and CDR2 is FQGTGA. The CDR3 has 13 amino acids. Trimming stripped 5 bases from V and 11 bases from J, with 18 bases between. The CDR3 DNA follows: TGTGCCAGCAGCCCCAACGGGCAGGGATACGCTTTCTTT. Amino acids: CASSPNGQGYAFF.

CDR3 nucleotide sequence: TGTGCCAGCAGCCAAGGAGCCGGGGGAGCTTTCTTT. This gives the protein CASSQGAGGAFF. The V gene is TRBV3-1 (or the pseudogene TRBV3-2), the J gene TRBJ1-1, with D possibly matching TRBD1 (5 bases). The CDR3 is 12 amino acids. The V gene lost 1 base and the J gene lost 10 bases, with 10 bases spanning the gap. The germline gives CDR1 LGHDT, CDR2 YNNKEL (reference sequence).

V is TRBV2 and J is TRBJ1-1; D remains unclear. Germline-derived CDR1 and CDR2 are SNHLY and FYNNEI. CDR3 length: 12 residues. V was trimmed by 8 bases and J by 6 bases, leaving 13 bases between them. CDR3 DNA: TGTGCCAGCCTACCCCCGAGGGCTGAAGCTTTCTTT. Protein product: CASLPPRAEAFF.

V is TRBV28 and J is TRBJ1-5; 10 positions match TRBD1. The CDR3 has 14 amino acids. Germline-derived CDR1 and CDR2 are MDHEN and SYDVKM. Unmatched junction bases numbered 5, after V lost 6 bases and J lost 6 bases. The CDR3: CASRTGGGGQPQHF. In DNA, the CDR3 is TGTGCCAGCAGGACAGGGGGCGGCGGTCAGCCCCAGCATTTT.

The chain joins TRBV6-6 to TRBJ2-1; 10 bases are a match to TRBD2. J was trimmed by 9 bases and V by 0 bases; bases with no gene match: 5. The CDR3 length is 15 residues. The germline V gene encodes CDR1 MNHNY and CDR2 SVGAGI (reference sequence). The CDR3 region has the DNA TGTGCCAGCAGTTACTCGGGCCTAGCGGGAGTTGAGCAGTTCTTC. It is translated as CASSYSGLAGVEQFF.

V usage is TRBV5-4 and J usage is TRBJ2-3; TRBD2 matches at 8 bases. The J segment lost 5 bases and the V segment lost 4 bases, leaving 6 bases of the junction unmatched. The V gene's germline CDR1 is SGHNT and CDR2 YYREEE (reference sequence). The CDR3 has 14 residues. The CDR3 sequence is CASSPGTSQDTQYF. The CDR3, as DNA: TGTGCCAGCAGCCCAGGGACTAGTCAAGATACGCAGTATTTT.

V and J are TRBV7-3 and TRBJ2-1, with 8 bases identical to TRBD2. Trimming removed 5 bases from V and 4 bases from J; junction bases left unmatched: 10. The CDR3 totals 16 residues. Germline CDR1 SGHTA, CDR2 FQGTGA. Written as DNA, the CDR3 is TGTGCCAGCAGCCCCGAGCGGCTAGCGGGTTACAATGAGCAGTTCTTC. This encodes CASSPERLAGYNEQFF.

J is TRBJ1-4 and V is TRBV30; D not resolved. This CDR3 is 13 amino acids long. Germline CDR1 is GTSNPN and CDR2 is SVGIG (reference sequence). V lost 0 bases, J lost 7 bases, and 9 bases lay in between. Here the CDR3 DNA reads TGTGCCTGGAGTGTTCAAGGTACTGAAAAACTGTTTTTT. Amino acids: CAWSVQGTEKLFF. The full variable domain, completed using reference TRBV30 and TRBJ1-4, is SQTIHQWPATLVQPVGSPLSLECTVEGTSNPNLYWYRQAAGRGLQLLFYSVGIGQISSEVPQNLSASRPQDRQFILSSKKLLLSDSGFYLCAWSVQGTEKLFFGSGTQLSVL.

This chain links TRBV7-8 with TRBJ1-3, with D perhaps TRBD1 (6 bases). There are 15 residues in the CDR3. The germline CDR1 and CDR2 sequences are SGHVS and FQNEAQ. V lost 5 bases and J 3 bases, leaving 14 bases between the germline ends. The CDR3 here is CASSPRDTIGNTIYF. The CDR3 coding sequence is TGTGCCAGCAGCCCCCGGGACACTATTGGAAACACCATATATTTT.

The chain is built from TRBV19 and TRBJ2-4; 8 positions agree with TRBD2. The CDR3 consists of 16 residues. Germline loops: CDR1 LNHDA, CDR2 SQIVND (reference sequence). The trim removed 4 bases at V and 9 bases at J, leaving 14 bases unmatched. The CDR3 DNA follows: TGTGCCAGTAGTACCAACAAGGGACTAGTTCAAGGCATTCAGTACTTC. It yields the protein CASSTNKGLVQGIQYF.

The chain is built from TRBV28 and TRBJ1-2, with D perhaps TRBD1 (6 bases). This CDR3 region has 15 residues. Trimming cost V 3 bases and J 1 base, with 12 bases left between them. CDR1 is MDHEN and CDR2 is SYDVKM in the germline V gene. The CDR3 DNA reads TGTGCCAGCAGTTTCGGGACAACCCTTAACTATGGCTACACCTTC. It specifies CASSFGTTLNYGYTF.

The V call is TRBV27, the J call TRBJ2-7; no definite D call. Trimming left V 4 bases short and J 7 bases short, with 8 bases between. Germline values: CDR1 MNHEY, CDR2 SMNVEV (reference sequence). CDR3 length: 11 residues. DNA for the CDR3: TGTGCCAGCAGTTCGGACGCGGAGCAGTACTTC. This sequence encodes CASSSDAEQYF.

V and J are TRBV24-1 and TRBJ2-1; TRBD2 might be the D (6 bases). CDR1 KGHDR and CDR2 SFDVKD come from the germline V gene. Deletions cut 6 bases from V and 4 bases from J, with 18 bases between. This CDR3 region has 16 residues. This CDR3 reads CATSTRERPPYNEQFF. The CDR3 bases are TGTGCCACCAGTACCCGGGAGCGGCCCCCATACAATGAGCAGTTCTTC.

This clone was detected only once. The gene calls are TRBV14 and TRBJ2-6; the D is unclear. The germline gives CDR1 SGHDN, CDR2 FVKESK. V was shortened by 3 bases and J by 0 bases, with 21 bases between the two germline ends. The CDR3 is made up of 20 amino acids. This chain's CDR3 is CASSHLLDRQTFSGANVLTF. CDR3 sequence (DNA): TGTGCCAGCAGCCACCTCCTGGATAGGCAGACGTTCTCTGGGGCCAACGTCCTGACTTTC.

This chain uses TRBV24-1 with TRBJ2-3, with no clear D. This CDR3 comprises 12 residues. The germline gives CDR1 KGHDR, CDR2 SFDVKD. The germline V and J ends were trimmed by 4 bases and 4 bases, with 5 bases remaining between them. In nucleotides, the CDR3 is TGTGCCACCAGTGACCCCTCAGATACGCAGTATTTT. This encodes CATSDPSDTQYF.

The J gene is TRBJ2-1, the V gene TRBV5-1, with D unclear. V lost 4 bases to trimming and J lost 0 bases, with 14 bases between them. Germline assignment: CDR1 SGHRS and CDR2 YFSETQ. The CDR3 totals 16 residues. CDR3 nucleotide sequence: TGCGCCAGCAGCAAAGACACCTCAAGCTCCTACAATGAGCAGTTCTTC. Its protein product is CASSKDTSSSYNEQFF.

CDR3 protein: CATSDGDRGSPLHF. The CDR3 DNA reads TGTGCCACCAGTGATGGGGACAGGGGCTCACCCCTCCACTTT. The chain is built from TRBV24-1 and TRBJ1-6; 10 nucleotides agree with TRBD1. V was pared by 3 bases and J by 10 bases, with 2 bases of the junction left unmatched. The germline CDR1 and CDR2 sequences are KGHDR and SFDVKD. The CDR3 loop spans 14 amino acids.

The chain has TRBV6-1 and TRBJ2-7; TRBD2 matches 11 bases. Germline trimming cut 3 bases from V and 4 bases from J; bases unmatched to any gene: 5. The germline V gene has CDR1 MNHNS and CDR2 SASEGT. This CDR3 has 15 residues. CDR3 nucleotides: TGTGCCAGCAGTGACCCCGGGACTAGCGGATACGAGCAGTACTTC. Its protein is CASSDPGTSGYEQYF.

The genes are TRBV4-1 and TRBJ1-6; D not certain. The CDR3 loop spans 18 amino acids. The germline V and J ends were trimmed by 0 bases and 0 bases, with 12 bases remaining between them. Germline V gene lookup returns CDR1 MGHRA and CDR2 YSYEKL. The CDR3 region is CASSQDSQVSSYNSPLHF. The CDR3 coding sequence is TGCGCCAGCAGCCAAGATTCCCAAGTGAGCTCCTATAATTCACCCCTCCACTTT.

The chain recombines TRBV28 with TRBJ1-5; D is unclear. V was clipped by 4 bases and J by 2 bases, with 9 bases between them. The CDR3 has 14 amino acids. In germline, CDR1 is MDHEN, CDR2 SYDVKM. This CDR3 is CASSSGGGNQPQHF. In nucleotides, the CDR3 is TGTGCCAGCAGTTCAGGCGGGGGCAATCAGCCCCAGCATTTT. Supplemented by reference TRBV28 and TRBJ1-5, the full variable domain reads DVKVTQSSRYLVKRTGEKVFLECVQDMDHENMFWYRQDPGLGLRLIYFSYDVKMKEKGDIPEGYSVSREKKERFSLILESASTNQTSMYLCASSSGGGNQPQHFGDGTRLSIL.

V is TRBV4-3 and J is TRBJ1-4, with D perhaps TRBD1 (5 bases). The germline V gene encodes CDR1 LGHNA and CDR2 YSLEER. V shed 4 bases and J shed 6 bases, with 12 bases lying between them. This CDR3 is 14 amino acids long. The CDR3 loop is CASSLSGRDEKLFF. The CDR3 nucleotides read TGCGCCAGCAGCCTCTCGGGGCGGGATGAAAAACTGTTTTTT.

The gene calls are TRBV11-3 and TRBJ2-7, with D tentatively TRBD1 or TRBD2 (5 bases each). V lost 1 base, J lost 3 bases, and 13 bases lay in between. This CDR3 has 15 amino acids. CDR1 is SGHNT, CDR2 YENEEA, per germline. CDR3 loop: CASSLGGTGIYEQYF. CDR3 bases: TGTGCCAGCAGCTTAGGGGGGACCGGTATCTACGAGCAGTACTTC.